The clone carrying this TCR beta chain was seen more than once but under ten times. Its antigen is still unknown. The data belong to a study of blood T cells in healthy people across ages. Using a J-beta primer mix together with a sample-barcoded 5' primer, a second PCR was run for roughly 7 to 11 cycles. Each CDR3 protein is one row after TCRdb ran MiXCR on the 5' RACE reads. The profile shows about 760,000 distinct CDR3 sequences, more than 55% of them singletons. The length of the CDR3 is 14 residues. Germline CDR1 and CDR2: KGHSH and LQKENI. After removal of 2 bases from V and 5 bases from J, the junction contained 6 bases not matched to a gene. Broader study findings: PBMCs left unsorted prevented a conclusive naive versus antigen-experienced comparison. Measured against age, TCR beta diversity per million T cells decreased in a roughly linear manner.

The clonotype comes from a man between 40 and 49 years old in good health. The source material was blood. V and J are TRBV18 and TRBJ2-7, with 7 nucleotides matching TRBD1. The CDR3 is CASSPDPGGNEQYF. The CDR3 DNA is TGTGCCAGCTCACCAGACCCAGGGGGTAACGAGCAGTACTTC.